This is a list of T cell receptor beta chains from one sample in a study of response to subunit inactivated influenza vaccine. Using its own MiXCR run on the RT-PCR reads, TCRdb lists one record per CDR3 protein. The data show more than 200,000 distinct CDR3 sequences, with 12% seen just once and about 8% held by the top ten. Sequenced here: non-naive T cells sorted from PBMCs, sampled 14 to 15 days before vaccination. These receptors came from a man aged 45-65 years who received an inactivated influenza vaccine. Each CDR3 is given without its conserved first and last residue. Some rows have no size entry. The others give once, few or many, or a class for an expanded clone.

TRBJ1-3 | TRBV5-1 | many | ASSSGASGNTIY
TRBJ2-1 | TRBV4-3 | few | ASSPQIRNNEQF
TRBJ1-6 | TRBV20-1 | - | SARDSGNSPLH
TRBJ2-1 | TRBV21-1 | few | ASSKWGLAGGPSSYNEQF
TRBJ2-2 | TRBV6-2/TRBV6-3 | few | ASSTTKTGGELF
TRBJ1-2 | TRBV20-1 | - | SAEDPRSGGYT
TRBJ2-2 | TRBV19 | many | ASSTVGTSGRGELF
TRBJ2-3 | TRBV7-7 | few | ASSQGTSGRMDTQY
TRBJ1-1 | TRBV27 | - | ASSWDSLGTEAF
TRBJ2-5 | TRBV18 | once | ASSPRGSETQY
TRBJ2-3 | TRBV7-3 | many | ASSGSSSTDTQY
TRBJ2-1 | TRBV4-1 | - | ASSQERGGGSSPYYNEQF
TRBJ2-7 | TRBV18 | many | ASSPDFGNEQY
TRBJ2-2 | TRBV4-1 | many | ASSQSAGGPRAGELF
TRBJ2-5 | TRBV20-1 | - | SARRESKETQY
TRBJ1-4 | TRBV7-2 | - | ASSRGGPSEKLF
TRBJ2-2 | TRBV18 | many | ASSLGPLQGPATGELF
TRBJ2-3 | TRBV6-5 | - | ASSYSQGEISTDTQY
TRBJ2-1 | TRBV7-2 | once | ASSDKRALGSEQL
TRBJ2-1 | TRBV20-1 | - | SALGGTGVYNEQF
TRBJ1-5 | TRBV30 | - | AWSKQVNQPQH
TRBJ2-3 | TRBV7-3 | many | ASSPDTDTQY
TRBJ2-5 | TRBV20-1 | - | SARFPGAGGKETQY
TRBJ2-1 | TRBV14 | - | ASSEGAGSRDEQF
TRBJ2-7 | TRBV12-3/TRBV12-4 | - | ASSLRVRDYEQY
TRBJ1-3 | TRBV9 | few | ASSVGRQGNTIY
TRBJ2-7 | TRBV10-3 | many | AISDQGTRRHEQY
TRBJ2-7 | TRBV28 | few | ASSLLGDRLR
TRBJ2-6 | TRBV20-1 | many | SAPSLQGANVLT
TRBJ2-7 | TRBV20-1 | - | SVLPGESYEQY
TRBJ2-3 | TRBV28 | few | ASSSTRGGAHTQY
TRBJ2-6 | TRBV7-2 | many | ASSRGSGANVLT
TRBJ1-4 | TRBV4-3 | - | ASSQESGLRNEKLF
TRBJ1-5 | TRBV20-1 | few | SGQGSNQPQH
TRBJ2-1 | TRBV29-1 | - | SAGKRLDGEQF
TRBJ2-7 | TRBV29-1 | - | SVEARGGSYEQY
TRBJ1-1 | TRBV29-1 | - | SVESPRGRRNTEAF
TRBJ2-1 | TRBV7-9 | - | ASSGLTPYNEQF
TRBJ2-6 | TRBV24-1 | few | ATSRGDSGANVLT
TRBJ2-3 | TRBV27 | - | ASSPQGADTQY
TRBJ2-1 | TRBV28 | few | ASSPGIGEESKNEQF
TRBJ2-3 | TRBV4-1 | - | ASTQRGRTDTQY
TRBJ2-7 | TRBV7-4 | - | ASSLERESPYEQY
TRBJ1-6 | TRBV7-8 | - | ASSLGRTGDSPLH
TRBJ2-5 | TRBV2 | - | ASRGGTGGGETQY
TRBJ1-6 | TRBV5-1 | many | ASSSQPGRLDSPLH
TRBJ2-7 | TRBV10-3 | few | AISKGQGMGSYEQY
TRBJ1-2 | TRBV20-1 | few | SASQGIGYGYT
TRBJ1-1 | TRBV7-2 | - | ASNNGGMGNTEAF